Listed below are T cell receptor beta chains from one sample, sequenced in a study of blood T cell repertoires in COVID-19. Data came from immunoSEQ multiplex PCR; TCRdb stores just in-frame clones and leaves some out. The data show over 55,000 clones, with about nine tenths seen just once and around 20% held by the top ten. The sample taken for sequencing was peripheral blood. These receptors all stem from a woman of 80 years or more with COVID-19, enrolled during active disease. Each CDR3 is given with its conserved first and last residue. A D gene is named only where the DNA matches it firmly. The size field is filled for only some rows; it gives once, few, many or a size class.

NA,NA,TRBV6-5,TRBJ2-2,TGTGCCAGCACCCCACCCGGTATCGGCGGCGGGGAGCTGTTTTTT,CASTPPGIGGGELFF
NA,NA,TRBV6-1,TRBJ1-5,TGTGCCAGCACGGCGGACAACAATCAGCCCCAGCATTTT,CASTADNNQPQHF
TRBD2,NA,TRBV7-2,TRBJ2-7,TGTGCCAGCAGTCTGACTAGCGGGAGCTCCTACGAGCAGTACTTC,CASSLTSGSSYEQYF
TRBD2,NA,TRBV5-1,TRBJ2-3,TGCGCCAGCAGCTCGGGGACTAGCGGGGCCACAGATACGCAGTATTTT,CASSSGTSGATDTQYF
NA,NA,TRBV5-8,TRBJ1-6,TGTGCCAGCAGCTTGACAGGGAGCTCCTATAATTCACCCCTCCACTTT,CASSLTGSSYNSPLHF
NA,NA,TRBV7-2,TRBJ2-5,TGTGCCAGCAGCGAGGCCAGGGTCCAGTACTTC,CASSEARVQYF
NA,NA,TRBV27,TRBJ1-6,TGTGCCAGCAGTTTGAATAGCCAACCCTATAATTCACCCCTCCACTTT,CASSLNSQPYNSPLHF
TRBD1,NA,TRBV30,TRBJ1-2,TGTGCCTGGAGTGTACCGCAGGGGGCGGGGAACTATGGCTACACCTTC,CAWSVPQGAGNYGYTF
TRBD1,NA,TRBV7-9,TRBJ1-1,TGTGCCAGCAGCCGGGACAGGGACTACAATTGGGCTTTCTTT,CASSRDRDYNWAFF
TRBD1,NA,TRBV5-6,TRBJ2-5,TGTGCCAGCAGCTCCCGGACAGGGTGGGAGACCCAGTACTTC,CASSSRTGWETQYF
TRBD1,NA,TRBV7-8,TRBJ1-4,TGTGCCAGCAGCCCCGGGACAGGAATTGGAAAACTGTTTTTT,CASSPGTGIGKLFF
TRBD1,NA,TRBV7-9,TRBJ2-7,TGTGCCAGCAGCTTCGGGACAGGGGTTTTCGAGCAGTACTTC,CASSFGTGVFEQYF
TRBD1,NA,TRBV18,TRBJ1-2,TGTGCCAGCTCACCAGGACAGGGGCCTAACTATGGCTACACCTTC,CASSPGQGPNYGYTF
TRBD1,few,TRBV6-5,TRBJ1-2,TGTGCCAGCAGTTCCGGGACAGGGAATGCGGGCTATGGCTACACCTTC,CASSSGTGNAGYGYTF
NA,NA,TRBV3-1/TRBV3-2,TRBJ1-2,TGTGCCAGCAGCCAACCCGGGGGCTACACCTTC,CASSQPGGYTF
NA,NA,TRBV3-1/TRBV3-2,TRBJ2-5,TGTGCCAGCAGCCAAGGGGGGGGCCGAGAGACCCAGTACTTC,CASSQGGGRETQYF
NA,NA,TRBV6-5,TRBJ2-7,TGTGCCAGCTCCACGCCCGGAGGAACCTACGAGCAGTACTTC,CASSTPGGTYEQYF
NA,NA,TRBV9,TRBJ2-3,TGTGCCAGCAGTGAAAGCCACAGGGCCGGCAGGGATACGCAGTATTTT,CASSESHRAGRDTQYF
NA,NA,TRBV7-8,TRBJ2-2,TGTGCCAGCAGCGCCACGGGGGCGAACACCGGGGAGCTGTTTTTT,CASSATGANTGELFF
NA,NA,TRBV7-2,TRBJ2-6,TGTGCCAGCAGCTTAAACAGGGCAACTGGGGCCAACGTCCTGACTTTC,CASSLNRATGANVLTF
NA,NA,TRBV3-1/TRBV3-2,TRBJ2-2,TGTGCCAGCAGCCAGGGGGCGGGTTCGTACACCGGGGAGCTGTTTTTT,CASSQGAGSYTGELFF
NA,few,TRBV28,TRBJ1-5,TGTGCCACCACTGCCGGAGGAGGGAGGCCCAATCAGCCCCAGCATTTT,CATTAGGGRPNQPQHF
NA,NA,TRBV3-1/TRBV3-2,TRBJ2-2,TGTGCCAGCAGCCACGTGAGCGGGACCGGGGAGCTGTTTTTT,CASSHVSGTGELFF
NA,NA,TRBV13,TRBJ1-2,TGTGCCAGCAGCTTAGGCGGGGGGCCAGGAAACTATGGCTACACCTTC,CASSLGGGPGNYGYTF
TRBD2,NA,TRBV27,TRBJ2-1,TGTGCCAGCAGGCCACCGGGACTAGCCGGCGATGAGCAGTTCTTC,CASRPPGLAGDEQFF
TRBD1,NA,TRBV29-1,TRBJ1-1,TGCAGCGATACCGGACAGGCCGCCTCCCGTGGAGCTTTCTTT,CSDTGQAASRGAFF
TRBD1,NA,TRBV5-1,TRBJ1-3,TGCGCCAGCAGCCTGGGACAGGCTGGAAACACCATATATTTT,CASSLGQAGNTIYF
TRBD1,once,TRBV5-1,TRBJ2-1,TGCGCCAGCAGCCCCCTCCCCCACACGAACAGGGGTCACAATGAGCAGTTCTTC,CASSPLPHTNRGHNEQFF
NA,NA,TRBV6-2/TRBV6-3,TRBJ2-2,TGTGCCAGCAGTGGGGCGGCTGGCGGGGAGCTGTTTTTT,CASSGAAGGELFF
TRBD2,NA,TRBV5-1,TRBJ2-3,TGCGCCAGCAGACTAGCGGGGAGCACAGATACGCAGTATTTT,CASRLAGSTDTQYF
TRBD1,NA,TRBV19,TRBJ2-1,TGTGCCAGTAGTACCCATCGACAGGGGGATAACAATGAGCAGTTCTTC,CASSTHRQGDNNEQFF
TRBD1,NA,TRBV5-8,TRBJ2-7,TGTGCCAGCAGCTTGGACAGGGGTCCTACCTACGAGCAGTACTTC,CASSLDRGPTYEQYF